This TCR beta chain was documented in a study of control samples from healthy donors and cancer patients. This CDR3 spans 15 amino acids. V lost 3 bases and J lost 2, with 9 bases in between. Germline loops: CDR1 SGDLS, CDR2 YYNGEE. Data came from immunoSEQ multiplex PCR; TCRdb stores just in-frame clones and leaves some out. The sample has about 150,000 clones, about 94% seen once. The gene calls are TRBV9 and TRBJ2-6, with D perhaps TRBD2 (5 bases). This receptor was taken from a woman aged 40 to 50 in good health. Sequencing used blood. The CDR3 region has the DNA TGTGCCAGCAGCGCCCAGACTACTGGGGCCAACGTCCTGACTTTC. This sequence encodes CASSAQTTGANVLTF. Filled out from reference TRBV9 and TRBJ2-6, the complete variable domain reads DSGVTQTPKHLITATGQRVTLRCSPRSGDLSVYWYQQSLDQGLQFLIQYYNGEERAKGNILERFSAQQFPDLHSELNLSSLELGDSALYFCASSAQTTGANVLTFGAGSRLTVL.